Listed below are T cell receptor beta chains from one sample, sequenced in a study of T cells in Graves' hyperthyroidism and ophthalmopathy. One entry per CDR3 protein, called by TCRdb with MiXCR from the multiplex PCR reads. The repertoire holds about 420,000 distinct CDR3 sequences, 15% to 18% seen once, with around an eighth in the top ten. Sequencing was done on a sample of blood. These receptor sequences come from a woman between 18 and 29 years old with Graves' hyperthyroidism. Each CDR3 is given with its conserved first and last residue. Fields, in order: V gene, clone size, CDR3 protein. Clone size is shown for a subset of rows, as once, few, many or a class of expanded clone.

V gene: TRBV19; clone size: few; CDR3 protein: CASSHQQGRQPQHF
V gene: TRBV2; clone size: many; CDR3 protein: CASSYSALGSPLHF
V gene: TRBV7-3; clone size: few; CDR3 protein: CASSPGLDTGELFF
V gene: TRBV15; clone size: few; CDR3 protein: CATSRVDSSTGELFF
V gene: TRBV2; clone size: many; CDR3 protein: CASPPGLAGETQYF
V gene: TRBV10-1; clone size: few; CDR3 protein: CASSETGQPQHF
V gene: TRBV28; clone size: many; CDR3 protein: CASKTSLGGYTF
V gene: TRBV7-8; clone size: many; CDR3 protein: CASSPFMRPPTKRYEQYF
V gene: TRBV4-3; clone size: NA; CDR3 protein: CASSQGSYSYEQYF
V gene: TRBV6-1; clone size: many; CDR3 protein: CASSSLGLVNAASTDTQYF
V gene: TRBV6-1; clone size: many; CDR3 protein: CASTVGLASDTQYF
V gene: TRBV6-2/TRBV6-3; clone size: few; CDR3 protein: CASSSLRENYGYTF
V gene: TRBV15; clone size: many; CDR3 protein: CATSRDLRAPHRAGLDEQYF
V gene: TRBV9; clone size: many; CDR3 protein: CASSVGLADWDEQFF
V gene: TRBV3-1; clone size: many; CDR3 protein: CASSPSTRYQYF
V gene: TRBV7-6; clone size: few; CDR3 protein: CASSPGERLEAFF
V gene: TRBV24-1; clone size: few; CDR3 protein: CATSGGNQPQHF
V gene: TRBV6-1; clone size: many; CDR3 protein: CASSTGSQGPYQPQHF
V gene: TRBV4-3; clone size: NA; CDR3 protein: CASSQETRAEAFF
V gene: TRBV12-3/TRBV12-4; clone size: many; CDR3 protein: CASSPNRRNNEQFF
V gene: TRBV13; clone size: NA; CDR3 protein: CASSARGGVNEKLFF
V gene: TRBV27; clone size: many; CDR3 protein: CASSSTGGGGGYTF
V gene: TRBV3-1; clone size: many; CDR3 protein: CASSQVRTSRRYEQYF
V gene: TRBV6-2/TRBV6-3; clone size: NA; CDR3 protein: CASSYGRDREQFF
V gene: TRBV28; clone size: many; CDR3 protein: CASRGAGGWETQYF
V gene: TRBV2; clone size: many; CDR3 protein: CASSVGVPLHF
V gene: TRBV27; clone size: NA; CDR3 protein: CASSWTGGNNEKLFF
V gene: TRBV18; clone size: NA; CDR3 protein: CASSPPAAVGANVLTF
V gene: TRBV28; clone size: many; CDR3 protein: CASSSQQGNYGYTF
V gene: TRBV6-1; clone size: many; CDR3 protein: CASSPNRGFRNQPQHF
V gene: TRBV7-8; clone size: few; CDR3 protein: CASSLRLAGGLGELFF
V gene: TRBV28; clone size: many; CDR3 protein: CASSLLGLADKYNEQFF
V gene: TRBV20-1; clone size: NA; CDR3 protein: CSARDPGIYNSPLHF
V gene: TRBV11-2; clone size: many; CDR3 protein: CASSLVGQGRYNEQFF
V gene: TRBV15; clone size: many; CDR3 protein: CATSRERLSSYNEQFF
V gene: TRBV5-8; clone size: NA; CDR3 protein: CASSPVVTGANYGYTF
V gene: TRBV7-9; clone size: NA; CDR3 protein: CASSPLVGLGTEAFF
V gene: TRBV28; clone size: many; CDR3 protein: CASSPSSGTGAWTLEQFF
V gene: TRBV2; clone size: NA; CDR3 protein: CASSQVPGTRREDEQFF
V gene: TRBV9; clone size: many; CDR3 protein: CASSVVGGNTIYF
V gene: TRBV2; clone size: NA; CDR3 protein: CASTPDRGRMSALPYGYTF
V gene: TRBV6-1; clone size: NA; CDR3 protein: CASSLDRGGNEAFF
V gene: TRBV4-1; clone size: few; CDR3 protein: CASSRGQFDEKLFF
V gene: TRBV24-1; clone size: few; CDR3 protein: CATSDKGDAEAFF